This is a list of T cell receptor beta chains from one sample in a study of Ad26.COV2.S vaccination and SARS-CoV-2 variants. Measured with immunoSEQ multiplex PCR; TCRdb has only the in-frame clones, and not every one. Among more than 400,000 clones, about 90% were seen once, and the ten largest hold around 1.8%. Sequenced here: peripheral blood, sampled in a trial of Ad26.COV2.S vaccine versus placebo. These receptors all come from a person aged 18 to 65 who received the Ad26.COV2.S COVID-19 vaccine or a placebo. The CDR3 runs from the conserved cysteine through the conserved F or W. Fields, in order: J gene, V gene, clone size, D gene, CDR3 protein, CDR3 DNA. A D gene is named only where the DNA matches it firmly. Not all rows give a size; the values are once, few, many and, for expanded clones, a class.

J: TRBJ2-5
V: TRBV14
size: .
D: .
CDR3: CASSQDGTVQETQYF
DNA: TGTGCCAGCAGCCAAGATGGGACGGTCCAAGAGACCCAGTACTTC

J: TRBJ2-7
V: TRBV5-1
size: .
D: .
CDR3: CASGRGLYDEQYF
DNA: TGCGCCAGCGGGCGGGGTCTCTATGACGAGCAGTACTTC

J: TRBJ2-1
V: TRBV6-4
size: once
D: .
CDR3: CASSDGSRDNYNEQFF
DNA: TGTGCCAGCAGTGATGGGAGTAGAGACAATTACAATGAGCAGTTCTTC

J: TRBJ2-1
V: TRBV9
size: .
D: .
CDR3: CASSVAPGNRDEQFF
DNA: TGTGCCAGCAGCGTAGCCCCAGGTAACCGCGATGAGCAGTTCTTC

J: TRBJ2-7
V: TRBV20-1
size: .
D: .
CDR3: CSGLETYEQYF
DNA: TGCAGTGGACTAGAAACCTACGAGCAGTACTTC

J: TRBJ1-3
V: TRBV10-3
size: .
D: .
CDR3: CAISDLGAGNTIYF
DNA: TGTGCCATCAGTGATTTGGGTGCTGGAAACACCATATATTTT

J: TRBJ2-2
V: TRBV4-3
size: .
D: TRBD1
CDR3: CASSQDRLTGGSTGELFF
DNA: TGCGCCAGCAGCCAAGATCGGCTCACAGGGGGCAGCACCGGGGAGCTGTTTTTT

J: TRBJ1-5
V: TRBV9
size: .
D: .
CDR3: CASSVGGFNQPQHF
DNA: TGTGCCAGCAGCGTAGGAGGGTTCAATCAGCCCCAGCATTTT

J: TRBJ2-5
V: TRBV6-2/TRBV6-3
size: once
D: .
CDR3: CASSDPHREGETQYF
DNA: TGTGCCAGCAGTGACCCACACAGGGAGGGCGAGACCCAGTACTTC

J: TRBJ2-1
V: TRBV3-1/TRBV3-2
size: once
D: .
CDR3: CASSPWLGPYNEQFF
DNA: TGTGCCAGCAGTCCCTGGCTGGGCCCCTACAATGAGCAGTTCTTC

J: TRBJ2-7
V: TRBV28
size: .
D: TRBD2
CDR3: CASSLSWTSNNEQYF
DNA: TGTGCCAGCAGTCTTTCCTGGACTAGCAACAACGAGCAGTACTTC

J: TRBJ2-3
V: TRBV5-4
size: .
D: TRBD1
CDR3: CASSPRQGRTDTQYF
DNA: TGTGCCAGCAGCCCGCGACAGGGAAGGACAGATACGCAGTATTTT

J: TRBJ1-4
V: TRBV6-5
size: .
D: .
CDR3: CASSYRLREKLFF
DNA: TGTGCCAGCAGTTACAGGTTGCGGGAAAAACTGTTTTTT

J: TRBJ2-7
V: TRBV19
size: .
D: .
CDR3: CASYGNYEQYF
DNA: TGTGCCAGCTACGGGAACTACGAGCAGTACTTC

J: TRBJ1-2
V: TRBV25-1
size: .
D: .
CDR3: CASSDGYIRPHNYGYTF
DNA: TGTGCCAGCAGTGACGGGTATATACGCCCCCATAACTATGGCTACACCTTC

J: TRBJ2-1
V: TRBV4-3
size: .
D: .
CDR3: CASSQDLAGWSNEQFF
DNA: TGCGCCAGCAGCCAAGATCTGGCAGGGTGGAGCAATGAGCAGTTCTTC

J: TRBJ1-2
V: TRBV19
size: .
D: .
CDR3: CASRNREGFYGYTF
DNA: TGTGCCAGTAGGAATCGAGAGGGATTCTATGGCTACACCTTC